This paragraph covers one T cell receptor (beta chain) sequence. Its antigen remains unknown. Donation came from healthy HIV-negative adults that had no recent acute infections or vaccinations. Splitting of CD4+ cells produced CD45RA+ naive and CD45RA-negative memory subsets. The data stem from a study of shared clonotypes between healthy human individuals. Findings and caveats of the study: When naive CD4 clonotypes were compared across a few donors, approximately 4.9% were shared.

CDR3 length: 18 residues. V lost 3 bases and J lost 5; bases outside the gene matches: 16. From germline, CDR1 is MGHRA and CDR2 YSYEKL. The method was immunoSEQ multiplex PCR; TCRdb's version includes in-frame clones alone and lacks a portion of them. Counted here are around 700,000 clones, approximately 75% occurring once; the ten biggest clones make up 1.5% to 2%. The rearrangement joins TRBV4-1 to TRBJ2-1, with 7 bases that match TRBD2. This sequence was found in a woman in her 30s in good health. Source material: memory CD4+ T cells sorted from blood. As for subset: CD45RA-negative fraction. The CDR3 here is CASSHIIPGGSFHNEQFF. The CDR3 nucleotides read TGCGCCAGCAGCCACATTATTCCGGGAGGTAGTTTCCACAATGAGCAGTTCTTC.